This record looks at one T cell receptor (beta chain) sequence and its context. This CDR3 is built from 15 residues. The V and J ends lost 4 bases and 5 bases, in that order; junction bases with no gene match: 7. Germline loops: CDR1 SGHRS, CDR2 YFSETQ. The record originates from a study of blood T cells in healthy people across ages. Primers used in a second PCR of about 6 to 11 cycles were a sample-barcoded 5' primer and a J-beta primer mix. One entry per CDR3 protein results from TCRdb running MiXCR on the 5' RACE reads. The table shows 550,000 to 750,000 distinct CDR3 sequences, with around 20% occurring only once.

This chain connects TRBV5-1 to TRBJ2-3; 10 bases line up with TRBD2. The receptor was derived from a man in his sixties or seventies in good health. The sample consisted of blood. As DNA, the CDR3 is TGCGCCAGCAGCCAAAAGCGGGAGGGAGTAGATACGCAGTATTTT. It specifies CASSQKREGVDTQYF.